The next 16 T cell receptor beta chains were all read from a single sample in a study of blood T cell repertoires in COVID-19. Clones were read by immunoSEQ multiplex PCR, and TCRdb kept only the in-frame ones, dropping some. The sample holds 200,000 to 250,000 clones, 70% to 85% seen once. The sequenced material came from PBMCs or T cells enriched from blood (not recorded which). The receptors shown here come from a woman aged 55-69 years who had recovered from COVID-19.

This clone was found a few times. The CDR3 sequence is CASSWDKSDVSGYTF. The DNA for the CDR3 is TGTGCCAGCAGCTGGGACAAGTCCGACGTTAGTGGCTACACCTTC. The chain combines TRBV7-9 with TRBJ1-2, with a tentative D call TRBD1 (6 bases). The V and J ends lost 4 bases and 7 bases respectively, with 19 bases between them. This CDR3 region has 15 residues. The V gene's germline CDR1 is SEHNR and CDR2 FQNEAQ (reference sequence).

The chain has TRBV2 and TRBJ1-5; D is possibly TRBD1 (6 bases). The V end lost 6 bases, the J end lost 0 bases, and 15 bases lay between the germline ends. There are 16 residues in the CDR3. Germline V lookup: CDR1 SNHLY, CDR2 FYNNEI. The CDR3 DNA is TGTGCCAGCAGCTCCAAAGACAGGCTTAGCAATCAGCCCCAGCATTTT. Amino acids: CASSSKDRLSNQPQHF.

This chain links TRBV19 with TRBJ1-5, with TRBD1 identical over 7 bases. V dropped 5 bases and J dropped 6; count of bases not matched to a gene: 7. The CDR3 is 14 amino acids. Germline lookup yields CDR1 LNHDA and CDR2 SQIVND (reference sequence). CDR3 DNA sequence: TGTGCCAGTAGTTTTACAGGGGACGGTCAGCCCCAGCATTTT. Protein: CASSFTGDGQPQHF. Together with reference TRBV19 and TRBJ1-5, the CDR3 gives the full variable domain: DGGITQSPKYLFRKEGQNVTLSCEQNLNHDAMYWYRQDPGQGLRLIYYSQIVNDFQKGDIAEGYSVSREKKESFPLTVTSAQKNPTAFYLCASSFTGDGQPQHFGDGTRLSIL.

The chain's CDR3 is CASSPTRSPSGANVLTF. DNA for the CDR3: TGTGCCAGCAGCCCCACGAGGAGTCCCTCTGGGGCCAACGTCCTGACTTTC. The chain couples TRBV7-9 to TRBJ2-6, with D unresolved. Per germline, CDR1 SEHNR and CDR2 FQNEAQ (reference sequence). Deletions cut 5 bases from V and 0 bases from J, with 14 bases between. The CDR3 has 17 amino acids.

The genes are TRBV28 and TRBJ2-3, with 11 bases matching TRBD2. With V trimmed by 7 bases and J by 4 bases, 16 bases remained unmatched. This CDR3 is 18 amino acids long. Germline lookup yields CDR1 MDHEN and CDR2 SYDVKM. The CDR3 region is CASTPPPLLAGVPDTQYF. CDR3 nucleotides: TGTGCCAGCACCCCACCCCCTTTACTAGCGGGAGTGCCAGATACGCAGTATTTT.

This clone was picked up one time. The V gene is TRBV2, the J gene TRBJ2-2; 12 bases agree with TRBD2. The CDR3 runs 16 residues. The J segment lost 7 bases and the V segment lost 6 bases, leaving 9 bases of the junction unmatched. Per the germline V gene, CDR1 is SNHLY and CDR2 is FYNNEI. CDR3 nucleotide sequence: TGTGCCAGCAGCCCACTAGCGGGAGGCGCGGTCGGGGAGCTGTTTTTT. This codes for CASSPLAGGAVGELFF.

This clone came up once. The chain links TRBV7-9 to TRBJ2-7; D is possibly TRBD1 (6 bases). The germline CDR1 and CDR2 sequences are SEHNR and FQNEAQ (reference sequence). V lost 7 bases and J lost 3, with 10 bases in between. The CDR3 totals 12 residues. CDR3 coding DNA: TGTGCCAGCAACACGGACAGCTACGAGCAGTACTTC. This sequence encodes CASNTDSYEQYF.

This chain joins TRBV3-1 (or the pseudogene TRBV3-2) and TRBJ1-4; TRBD1 matches at 9 bases. The CDR3 sequence is 14 residues long. Germline CDR1 LGHDT, CDR2 YNNKEL (reference sequence). Trimming at V came to 1 base and at J to 7 bases, leaving 1 base not matched to a gene. DNA for the CDR3: TGTGCCAGCAGCCAAGGGACAGGGGTTGAAAAACTGTTTTTT. Protein product: CASSQGTGVEKLFF.

The gene calls are TRBV12-3 or TRBV12-4 and TRBJ2-7; D might be TRBD1 (5 bases). The CDR3 totals 13 residues. V was clipped by 5 bases and J by 7 bases, with 15 bases between them. In nucleotides, the CDR3 is TGTGCCAGCAGTGGACACGAAAATGAAGAGCAGTACTTC. It yields the protein CASSGHENEEQYF.

This chain links TRBV7-2 with TRBJ1-4; the D gene is possibly TRBD1 (5 bases). Trimming removed 8 bases at V and 6 bases at J, with 16 bases between. The germline V gene has CDR1 SGHTA and CDR2 FQGNSA. The CDR3 is 14 residues long. The CDR3 is CASVGPGRDEKLFF. CDR3 coding DNA: TGTGCCAGCGTCGGGCCAGGGAGGGATGAAAAACTGTTTTTT.

V is TRBV4-3 and J is TRBJ1-1; D unresolved. CDR1 and CDR2 (germline): LGHNA, YSLEER. The CDR3 is 15 amino acids. V lost 4 bases and J 3 bases, leaving 15 bases between the germline ends. In nucleotides, the CDR3 is TGCGCCAGCAGCCCCGCGGACTCTTTGTACACTGAAGCTTTCTTT. This translates into CASSPADSLYTEAFF.

The V call is TRBV28, the J call TRBJ2-5, with D unclear. The CDR3 length is 13 residues. CDR1 and CDR2 (germline): MDHEN, SYDVKM. Trimming pared 0 bases from V and 4 bases from J, leaving 6 bases between. CDR3 residues: CASSLWVRETQYF. DNA for the CDR3: TGTGCCAGCAGTTTATGGGTCAGAGAGACCCAGTACTTC.

V and J are TRBV19 and TRBJ1-5; D possibly corresponds to TRBD1 (5 bases). With 6 bases removed from V and 3 bases from J, the gap between germline ends came to 15 bases. The germline V gene has CDR1 LNHDA and CDR2 SQIVND (reference sequence). There are 15 residues in the CDR3. In DNA, the CDR3 is TGTGCCAGTAGCCCTTCTTGGGGGGTCAATCAGCCCCAGCATTTT. Its protein product is CASSPSWGVNQPQHF.

V usage is TRBV3-1 (or the pseudogene TRBV3-2) and J usage is TRBJ1-1, with D perhaps matching TRBD1 (5 bases). This CDR3 comprises 15 residues. Per the germline V gene, CDR1 is LGHDT and CDR2 is YNNKEL (reference sequence). Trimming stripped 2 bases from V and 0 bases from J, with 10 bases between. CDR3 nucleotides: TGTGCCAGCAGCCAAAAGGGGCGCGTGAACACTGAAGCTTTCTTT. Its translation is CASSQKGRVNTEAFF.

The genes are TRBV4-1 and TRBJ1-2; TRBD1 matches 10 bases. After removal of 4 bases from V and 0 bases from J, the junction contained 17 bases not matched to a gene. From germline, CDR1 is MGHRA and CDR2 YSYEKL. The CDR3 spans 20 residues. CDR3 DNA: TGCGCCAGCAGCCGGAAAGGGCCTGGGACAGGGGATTTTCCTAACTATGGCTACACCTTC. Protein sequence: CASSRKGPGTGDFPNYGYTF.

In its sample, this clone was seen once. V gene TRBV15 combines with J gene TRBJ2-1, with TRBD2 as a possible D gene (6 bases). The CDR3 loop spans 16 amino acids. Per germline, CDR1 LNHNV and CDR2 YYDKDF (reference sequence). Trimming took 0 bases from V and 7 from J, leaving 16 bases between them. CDR3 region: CATSRDPPGRGNEQFF. CDR3 nucleotides: TGTGCCACCAGCAGAGATCCCCCCGGGAGAGGGAATGAGCAGTTCTTC. Variable domain in full (rest from reference TRBV15 and TRBJ2-1): DAMVIQNPRYQVTQFGKPVTLSCSQTLNHNVMYWYQQKSSQAPKLLFHYYDKDFNNEADTPDNFQSRRPNTSFCFLDIRSPGLGDTAMYLCATSRDPPGRGNEQFFGPGTRLTVL.